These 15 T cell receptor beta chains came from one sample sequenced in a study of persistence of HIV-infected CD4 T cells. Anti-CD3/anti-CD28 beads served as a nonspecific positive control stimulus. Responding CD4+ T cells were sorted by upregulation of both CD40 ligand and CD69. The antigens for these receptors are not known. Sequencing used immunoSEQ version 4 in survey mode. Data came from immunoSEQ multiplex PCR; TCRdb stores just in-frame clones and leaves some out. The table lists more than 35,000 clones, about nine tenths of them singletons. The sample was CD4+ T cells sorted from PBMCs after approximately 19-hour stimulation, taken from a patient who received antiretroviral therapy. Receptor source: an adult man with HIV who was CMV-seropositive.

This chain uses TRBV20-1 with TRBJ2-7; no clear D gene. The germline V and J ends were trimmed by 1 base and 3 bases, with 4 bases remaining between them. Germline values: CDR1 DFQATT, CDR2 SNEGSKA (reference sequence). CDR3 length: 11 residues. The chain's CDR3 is CSARVYYEQYF. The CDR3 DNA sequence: TGCAGTGCTAGAGTATACTACGAGCAGTACTTC.

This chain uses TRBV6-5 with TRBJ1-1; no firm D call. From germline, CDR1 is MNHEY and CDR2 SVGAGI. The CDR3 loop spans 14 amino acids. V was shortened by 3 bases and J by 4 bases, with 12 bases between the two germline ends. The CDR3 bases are TGTGCCAGCAGTTATTCGAGGGATCCCACTGAAGCTTTCTTT. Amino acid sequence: CASSYSRDPTEAFF.

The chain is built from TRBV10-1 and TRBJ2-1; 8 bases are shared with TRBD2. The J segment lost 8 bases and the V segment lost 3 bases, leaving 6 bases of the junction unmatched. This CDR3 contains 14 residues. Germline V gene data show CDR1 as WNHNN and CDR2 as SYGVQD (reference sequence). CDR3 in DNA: TGCGCCAGCAGTGATGGCGGGGGGCGGGATGAGCAGTTCTTC. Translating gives CASSDGGGRDEQFF.

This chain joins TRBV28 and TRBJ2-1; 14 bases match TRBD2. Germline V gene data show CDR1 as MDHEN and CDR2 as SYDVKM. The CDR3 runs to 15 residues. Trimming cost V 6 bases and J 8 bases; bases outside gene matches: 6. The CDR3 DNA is TGTGCCAGCAGGATCGGGACTAGCGGGGGACATGAGCAGTTCTTC. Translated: CASRIGTSGGHEQFF. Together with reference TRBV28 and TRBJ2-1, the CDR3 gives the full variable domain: DVKVTQSSRYLVKRTGEKVFLECVQDMDHENMFWYRQDPGLGLRLIYFSYDVKMKEKGDIPEGYSVSREKKERFSLILESASTNQTSMYLCASRIGTSGGHEQFFGPGTRLTVL.

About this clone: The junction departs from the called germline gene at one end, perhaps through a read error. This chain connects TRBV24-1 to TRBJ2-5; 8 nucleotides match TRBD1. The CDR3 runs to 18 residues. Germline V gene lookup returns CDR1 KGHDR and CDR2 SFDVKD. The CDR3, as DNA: TGTGCCACCAGTGACCCAACAGGGGGAGCCTCCCTCCAAGGGACCCAGTACTTC. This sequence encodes CATSDPTGGASLQGTQYF.

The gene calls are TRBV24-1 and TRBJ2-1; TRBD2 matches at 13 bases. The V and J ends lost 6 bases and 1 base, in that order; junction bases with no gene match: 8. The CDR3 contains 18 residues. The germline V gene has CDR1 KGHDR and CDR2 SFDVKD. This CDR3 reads CATSSGTSGVPSYNEQFF. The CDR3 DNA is TGTGCCACCAGTTCAGGGACTAGCGGGGTCCCTTCCTACAATGAGCAGTTCTTC.

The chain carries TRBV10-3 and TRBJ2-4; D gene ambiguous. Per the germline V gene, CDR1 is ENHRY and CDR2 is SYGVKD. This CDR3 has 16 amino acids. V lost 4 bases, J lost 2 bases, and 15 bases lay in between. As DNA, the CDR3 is TGTGCCATCAGTGTTGGTGGGATGGAGTCCAAAAACATTCAGTACTTC. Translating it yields CAISVGGMESKNIQYF.

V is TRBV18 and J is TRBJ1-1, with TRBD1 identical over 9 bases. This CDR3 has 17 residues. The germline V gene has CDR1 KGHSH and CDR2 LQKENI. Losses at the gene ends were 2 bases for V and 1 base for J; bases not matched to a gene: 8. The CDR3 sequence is CASSPIISGQGNTEAFF. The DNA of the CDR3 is TGTGCCAGCTCACCAATCATCTCGGGACAGGGGAACACTGAAGCTTTCTTT.

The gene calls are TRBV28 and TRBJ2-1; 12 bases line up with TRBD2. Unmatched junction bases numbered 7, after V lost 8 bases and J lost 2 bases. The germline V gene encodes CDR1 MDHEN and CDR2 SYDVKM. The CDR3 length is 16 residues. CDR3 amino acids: CASGLTSGGPYNEQFF. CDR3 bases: TGTGCCAGCGGATTGACTAGCGGGGGTCCCTACAATGAGCAGTTCTTC.

The DNA of the CDR3 is TGTGCCAGCAGTCCACTGGGGGGCTGGACTAATGAAAAACTGTTTTTT. As protein: CASSPLGGWTNEKLFF. The chain recombines TRBV9 with TRBJ1-4; possibly TRBD1 for D (6 bases). The V gene lost 5 bases and the J gene lost 2 bases, with 16 bases spanning the gap. The CDR3 spans 16 residues. Germline V lookup: CDR1 SGDLS, CDR2 YYNGEE.

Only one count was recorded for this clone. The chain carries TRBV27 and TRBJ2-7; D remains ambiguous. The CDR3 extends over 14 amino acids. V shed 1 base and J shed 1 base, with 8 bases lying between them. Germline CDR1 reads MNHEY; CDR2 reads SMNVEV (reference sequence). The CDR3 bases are TGTGCCAGCAGTTTATGGTATACTTCCTACGAGCAGTACTTC. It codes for CASSLWYTSYEQYF.

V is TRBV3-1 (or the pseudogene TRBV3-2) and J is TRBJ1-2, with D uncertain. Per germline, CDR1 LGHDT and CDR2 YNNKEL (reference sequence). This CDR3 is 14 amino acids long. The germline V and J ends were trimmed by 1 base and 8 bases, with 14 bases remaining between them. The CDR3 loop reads CASSQGGGFRGYTF. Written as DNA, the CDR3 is TGTGCCAGCAGCCAAGGCGGAGGGTTTCGCGGCTACACCTTC.

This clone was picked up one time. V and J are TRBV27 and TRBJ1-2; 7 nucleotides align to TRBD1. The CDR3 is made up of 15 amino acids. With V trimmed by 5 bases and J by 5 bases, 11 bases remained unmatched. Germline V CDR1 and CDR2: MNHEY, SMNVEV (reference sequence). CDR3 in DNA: TGTGCCAGCAGTGCATACAGGGGCCAGGGATATGGCTACACCTTC. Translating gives CASSAYRGQGYGYTF.

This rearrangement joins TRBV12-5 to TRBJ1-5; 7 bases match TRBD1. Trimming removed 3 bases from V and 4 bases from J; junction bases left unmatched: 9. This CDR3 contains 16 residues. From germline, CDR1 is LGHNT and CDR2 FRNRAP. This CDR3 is CASGFETGFGNQPQHF. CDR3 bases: TGTGCTAGTGGTTTTGAGACAGGGTTCGGTAATCAGCCCCAGCATTTT.

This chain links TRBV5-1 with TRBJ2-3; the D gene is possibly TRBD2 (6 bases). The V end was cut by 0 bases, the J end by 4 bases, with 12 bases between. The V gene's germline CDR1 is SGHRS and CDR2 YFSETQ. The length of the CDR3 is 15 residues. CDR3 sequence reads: CASSLGPGEADTQYF. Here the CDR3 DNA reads TGCGCCAGCAGCTTGGGCCCGGGGGAAGCAGATACGCAGTATTTT.